The 3 T cell receptor beta chains in this list originate from one sample, sequenced in a study of CD8+ T cells in alopecia areata. RNA was extracted and reverse transcribed into cDNA as the sequencing template. Here immunoSEQ multiplex PCR was the method, and the copy in TCRdb shows in-frame clones only, minus some. The sample was found to contain around 100,000 clones, and every one recurs. Material for sequencing was lesional skin. These receptors were taken from a C3H/HeJ mouse with alopecia areata. The MHC haplotype of the strain is H2-k.

In the case of this clone: Gene names refer to mouse genes. The read stops 4 residues short of the end of the CDR3; the missing end is completed from the germline J gene. The J gene is TRBJ1-1, the V gene TRBV13-1, with 7 bases that match TRBD1. V shed 3 bases, J shed 4 bases, and the junction held 6 bases outside the gene matches. CDR3 length: 14 residues. Germline V gives CDR1 NSHNY, CDR2 SYGAGN. Partial CDR3 DNA: TGTGCCAGCAGTGGGCAGGGGGGTGGCACA. Its translation: CASSGQGGGT. The whole CDR3 protein is CASSGQGGGTEVFF.

This clone was observed a handful of times. Genes and germline are mouse. The sequenced fragment ends 4 residues before the CDR3 boundary, so the rest is inferred from the germline J gene. The genes are TRBV1 and TRBJ2-7, with 10 bases aligning to TRBD2. The CDR3 consists of 16 residues. After removal of 0 bases from V and 1 base from J, the junction contained 3 bases not matched to a gene. The V gene's germline CDR1 is NSQYPW and CDR2 LRSPGD (reference sequence). The CDR3 sequence: CTCSADSGGASYEQYF. The part of the CDR3 DNA that was read is TGCACCTGCAGTGCAGATTCTGGGGGGGCATCCTAT.

This clone was seen more than once but under ten times. Mouse gene names and germline throughout. The read ends 4 residues shy of where the CDR3 ends; the end is completed using the germline J gene. In the same sample, other DNA sequences code for this CDR3. V and J are TRBV13-3 and TRBJ1-4; weak D call: TRBD1 (5 bases). Germline assignment: CDR1 NNHDY and CDR2 SYVADS. V shed 0 bases and J shed 0 bases, with 9 bases lying between them. The CDR3 is made up of 16 amino acids. Incomplete CDR3 DNA: TGTGCCAGCAGTGATGGGCAGGGAATTTCCAACGAA. Its translation is CASSDGQGISNE. The CDR3 reads in full as CASSDGQGISNERLFF.